A single sample gave rise to the 25 T cell receptor beta chains below, sequenced in a study of T cells in Graves' hyperthyroidism and ophthalmopathy. What was amplified from RNA transcripts were TCR beta CDR3 regions. TCR CDR3 regions were first amplified by RT-PCR with HTBI primers. Via MiXCR, TCRdb re-called the multiplex PCR reads, giving one row per CDR3 protein. The sample consists of around 400,000 distinct CDR3 sequences, roughly 14% of them appearing once. The specimen was blood. These receptors all come from a woman aged 18-30 years with Graves' hyperthyroidism that later progressed to Graves' ophthalmopathy.

This clonotype was counted only a few times. The chain links TRBV29-1 to TRBJ2-1; TRBD2 matches 7 bases. The CDR3 is 16 residues long. Germline loops: CDR1 SQVTM, CDR2 ANQGSEA. The V gene end was trimmed by 6 bases and the J gene end by 0 bases; junction bases not matched to a gene: 11. CDR3 DNA sequence: TGCAGCGTCCACGATAGCGGGCTGAGCTCCTACAATGAGCAGTTCTTC. This translates into CSVHDSGLSSYNEQFF.

This clonotype showed up many times. V usage is TRBV7-2 and J usage is TRBJ2-7; 9 bases agree with TRBD2. The germline gives CDR1 SGHTA, CDR2 FQGNSA. The V and J ends lost 1 base and 3 bases, in that order; junction bases with no gene match: 13. The CDR3 extends over 18 amino acids. CDR3 sequence: CASSLGTPSGNPIYEQYF. For the CDR3, the DNA is TGTGCCAGCAGCTTAGGGACTCCTAGCGGGAACCCAATCTACGAGCAGTACTTC.

In its sample, this clonotype was seen a few times. In nucleotides, the CDR3 is TGTGCCAGCAGTTATGCCCTCTTGGAGGACAGTTCCAGCGAGCAGTACTTC. This encodes CASSYALLEDSSSEQYF. The genes are TRBV27 and TRBJ2-7, with a possible D match to TRBD1 (6 bases). The CDR3 runs to 17 residues. Deletions cut 4 bases from V and 6 bases from J, with 25 bases between. Germline-derived CDR1 and CDR2 are MNHEY and SMNVEV (reference sequence).

This clonotype was detected ten times or more. The rearrangement links TRBV28 to TRBJ2-1, with 11 bases fitting TRBD2. The CDR3 is made up of 15 amino acids. Trimming took 6 bases from V and 10 from J; bases not matched to a gene: 11. Germline CDR1 reads MDHEN; CDR2 reads SYDVKM. In DNA, the CDR3 is TGTGCCAGCAGGCCGACTAGCGGGATATCAGGGGAGCAGTTCTTC. Translated, it gives CASRPTSGISGEQFF.

This clonotype was observed many times. The rearrangement uses TRBV28 and TRBJ1-1; D perhaps matches TRBD1 (6 bases). The CDR3 runs 14 residues. The germline gives CDR1 MDHEN, CDR2 SYDVKM. The V end lost 3 bases, the J end lost 6 bases, and 14 bases lay between the germline ends. The CDR3 protein is CASSFQGRWAEAFF. The CDR3 DNA reads as TGTGCCAGCAGTTTTCAGGGGCGGTGGGCTGAAGCTTTCTTT.

This clonotype occurred many times. The J gene is TRBJ2-3, the V gene TRBV28, with a tentative D call TRBD2 (6 bases). With 3 bases removed from V and 15 bases from J, the gap between germline ends came to 22 bases. Germline loops: CDR1 MDHEN, CDR2 SYDVKM. The length of the CDR3 is 14 residues. CDR3: CASSLAGNTDTRYF. The DNA of the CDR3 is TGTGCCAGCAGTTTGGCGGGGAACACAGATACGCGCTATTTT. The whole variable domain, remainder taken from reference TRBV28 and TRBJ2-3, is DVKVTQSSRYLVKRTGEKVFLECVQDMDHENMFWYRQDPGLGLRLIYFSYDVKMKEKGDIPEGYSVSREKKERFSLILESASTNQTSMYLCASSLAGNTDTRYFGPGTRLTVL.

This chain joins TRBV6-1 and TRBJ1-3; maybe TRBD1 (6 bases). Germline V gene sequence: CDR1 MNHNS, CDR2 SASEGT. The V end was cut by 5 bases, the J end by 4 bases, with 9 bases between. The CDR3 length is 13 residues. CDR3 DNA sequence: TGTGCCAGCAGTAGGGGGACGGGAAACACCATATATTTT. Protein product: CASSRGTGNTIYF.

V is TRBV4-3 and J is TRBJ1-1; no reliable D call. V lost 1 base to trimming and J lost 1 base, with 10 bases between them. CDR3 length equals 15 residues. Per the germline V gene, CDR1 is LGHNA and CDR2 is YSLEER. The CDR3 loop reads CASSQGWAANTEAFF. Written as DNA, the CDR3 is TGCGCCAGCAGCCAAGGGTGGGCGGCGAACACTGAAGCTTTCTTT.

This clonotype was counted at least ten times. The CDR3 nucleotides are TGTGCCAGCAGTTTCAGGGCTTACTACAATGAGCAGTTCTTC. The encoded protein is CASSFRAYYNEQFF. The V and J genes are TRBV12-3 or TRBV12-4 and TRBJ2-1; TRBD1 is a possible D gene (5 bases). The germline V and J ends were trimmed by 3 bases and 3 bases, with 9 bases remaining between them. The CDR3 is 14 residues long.

CDR3 coding DNA: TGTGCCAGCAGCTCCCTGCTCGACGGGAGGGCGTATAATGAGCAGTTCTTC. Residues: CASSSLLDGRAYNEQFF. This sequence joins TRBV5-8 and TRBJ2-1, with 8 nucleotides matching TRBD2. V shed 3 bases and J 7 bases; nucleotides not matched to a gene: 15. CDR3 size: 17 residues. Germline-derived CDR1 and CDR2 are SGHTS and YDEGEE. The variable domain in full, completed from reference TRBV5-8 and TRBJ2-1, reads EAGVTQSPTHLIKTRGQQATLRCSPISGHTSVYWYQQALGLGLQFLLWYDEGEERNRGNFPPRFSGRQFPNYSSELNVNALELEDSALYLCASSSLLDGRAYNEQFFGPGTRLTVL.

This clonotype came up many times. V is TRBV18 and J is TRBJ2-7; 7 nucleotides agree with TRBD2. This CDR3 has 14 residues. Unmatched junction bases numbered 2, after V lost 1 base and J lost 2 bases. CDR1 and CDR2 from the germline V gene are KGHSH and LQKENI. The DNA of the CDR3 is TGTGCCAGCTCACCACAGCGGGATACCTACGAGCAGTACTTC. This translates into CASSPQRDTYEQYF.

This clonotype has at least ten counts. The genes are TRBV11-3 and TRBJ2-7; no definite D call. The V end was cut by 0 bases, the J end by 5 bases, with 8 bases between. Germline V gene lookup returns CDR1 SGHNT and CDR2 YENEEA. There are 13 residues in the CDR3. DNA for the CDR3: TGTGCCAGCAGCTTAGATCCTGTCGACGAGCAGTACTTC. Translation gives CASSLDPVDEQYF.

This clonotype was counted only a few times. V gene TRBV6-5 combines with J gene TRBJ2-7; D is unresolved. Germline V CDR1 and CDR2: MNHEY, SVGAGI. Trimming cost V 2 bases and J 0 bases, with 8 bases left between them. This CDR3 is built from 14 residues. The CDR3 DNA reads TGTGCCAGCAGTTACAAGTTCCCCTCCTACGAGCAGTACTTC. The encoded protein is CASSYKFPSYEQYF.

This clonotype appeared many times. V is TRBV6-1 and J is TRBJ2-2; 7 positions match TRBD2. This CDR3 contains 17 residues. The germline gives CDR1 MNHNS, CDR2 SASEGT. V was clipped by 6 bases and J by 1 base; unmatched bases: 11. For the CDR3, the DNA is TGTGCCAGCAGCCCTACCCGGACTAGGTGGAACACCGGGGAGCTGTTTTTT. Translation gives CASSPTRTRWNTGELFF.

This clonotype was seen repeatedly, ten times or more. This chain joins TRBV5-1 and TRBJ2-3; D gene unclear. The CDR3 runs 12 residues. The ends were cut back, 1 base at V and 5 bases at J, with 5 bases in the middle. Germline CDR1 and CDR2: SGHRS and YFSETQ. The chain's CDR3 is CASSLTGDTQYF. The CDR3 region has the DNA TGCGCCAGCAGCTTGACGGGAGATACGCAGTATTTT. The full variable domain, rest sourced from reference TRBV5-1 and TRBJ2-3, is KAGVTQTPRYLIKTRGQQVTLSCSPISGHRSVSWYQQTPGQGLQFLFEYFSETQRNKGNFPGRFSGRQFSNSRSEMNVSTLELGDSALYLCASSLTGDTQYFGPGTRLTVL.

The rearrangement uses TRBV5-6 and TRBJ2-7; possibly TRBD2 for D (6 bases). Germline CDR1 is SGHDT and CDR2 is YYEEEE. The CDR3 is 13 residues long. The V end was cut by 4 bases, the J end by 4 bases, with 12 bases between. The CDR3 DNA follows: TGTGCCAGCAGCACGAGACTAGGGTACGAGCAGTACTTC. This codes for CASSTRLGYEQYF.

In this sample, this clonotype turned up many times. The chain uses TRBV20-1 and TRBJ2-1; 11 bases are shared with TRBD2. The CDR3 covers 15 residues. With 2 bases clipped from V and 2 bases from J, the junction kept 2 bases outside the gene matches. The germline gives CDR1 DFQATT, CDR2 SNEGSKA (reference sequence). CDR3 sequence reads: CSARRGLAAYNEQFF. Written as DNA, the CDR3 is TGCAGTGCTAGAAGGGGACTAGCGGCCTACAATGAGCAGTTCTTC.

This clonotype was counted only a few times. The chain combines TRBV7-9 with TRBJ2-1, with 11 bases fitting TRBD2. CDR3 size: 16 residues. Germline loops: CDR1 SEHNR, CDR2 FQNEAQ (reference sequence). J was trimmed by 9 bases and V by 5 bases; bases with no gene match: 12. Here the CDR3 reads CASSVKTSGAPREQFF. As DNA, the CDR3 is TGTGCCAGCAGCGTTAAGACTAGCGGGGCCCCTCGTGAGCAGTTCTTC.

Many counts were recorded for this clonotype. V gene TRBV12-3 or TRBV12-4 combines with J gene TRBJ1-2; tentatively, D is TRBD1 (6 bases). V gave up 5 bases and J gave up 4 bases, with 11 bases separating them. The CDR3 has 13 amino acids. This CDR3 is CASSPTGSYGYTF. The CDR3 DNA sequence: TGTGCCAGCAGTCCTACAGGGAGCTATGGCTACACCTTC.

This clonotype was recorded a few times. The chain is built from TRBV6-6 and TRBJ2-7; a possible D gene is TRBD1 (6 bases). Trimming took off 2 bases at V and 5 bases at J, with 13 bases between the two ends. This CDR3 has 14 amino acids. Germline CDR1 reads MNHNY; CDR2 reads SVGAGI (reference sequence). The CDR3 DNA reads as TGTGCCAGCAGTTACACAGACAGGTCCCACGAGCAGTACTTC. This sequence encodes CASSYTDRSHEQYF.

The V and J genes are TRBV7-2 and TRBJ2-1; TRBD2 might be the D (6 bases). The germline V and J ends were trimmed by 4 bases and 6 bases, with 10 bases remaining between them. This CDR3 is 13 amino acids long. The germline V gene encodes CDR1 SGHTA and CDR2 FQGNSA. CDR3: CASSYGTANEQFF. CDR3 DNA sequence: TGTGCCAGCAGCTACGGGACTGCCAATGAGCAGTTCTTC.

This clonotype occurred a few times. The rearrangement links TRBV19 to TRBJ2-1, with 9 bases aligning to TRBD2. The CDR3 extends over 14 amino acids. Losses at the gene ends were 3 bases for V and 10 bases for J; bases not matched to a gene: 7. The germline CDR1 and CDR2 sequences are LNHDA and SQIVND (reference sequence). The CDR3 coding sequence is TGTGCCAGTAGTATGGAGCGGGAGGCTGACGAGCAGTTCTTC. As protein: CASSMEREADEQFF.

The table lists this clonotype with a few counts. V is TRBV24-1 and J is TRBJ2-3; D possibly matches TRBD1 or TRBD2 (5 bases each). This CDR3 contains 13 residues. From germline, CDR1 is KGHDR and CDR2 SFDVKD. V lost 9 bases and J lost 3, with 12 bases in between. CDR3 coding DNA: TGTGCCACCGGGGCGGGCGCAACAGATACGCAGTATTTT. Translation: CATGAGATDTQYF.

There are many counts of this clonotype. The V call is TRBV5-6, the J call TRBJ1-2; 7 bases align to TRBD1. Germline-derived CDR1 and CDR2 are SGHDT and YYEEEE. The CDR3 spans 18 residues. Trimming cost V 0 bases and J 4 bases; bases outside gene matches: 15. As DNA, the CDR3 is TGTGCCAGCAGCTTGGAGCGGCAGGGGGTTAATCGGATCTATGGCTACACCTTC. Residues: CASSLERQGVNRIYGYTF. The full variable domain, with the rest looked up from reference TRBV5-6 and TRBJ1-2, is DAGVTQSPTHLIKTRGQQVTLRCSPKSGHDTVSWYQQALGQGPQFIFQYYEEEERQRGNFPDRFSGHQFPNYSSELNVNALLLGDSALYLCASSLERQGVNRIYGYTFGSGTRLTVV.

This rearrangement joins TRBV19 to TRBJ2-5; TRBD1 aligns across 7 bases. Germline V gene data show CDR1 as LNHDA and CDR2 as SQIVND (reference sequence). The CDR3 extends over 14 amino acids. Losses at the gene ends were 6 bases for V and 4 bases for J; bases not matched to a gene: 8. The CDR3 nucleotides are TGTGCCAGTAGGCAAACAGGGGACGGAGAGACCCAGTACTTC. Encoded protein: CASRQTGDGETQYF.